This T cell receptor beta chain was obtained from a study of shared clonotypes between healthy human individuals. Notes on the study in general: Unshared clonotypes carried lower generation probabilities than those common to all four donors.

Measured with immunoSEQ multiplex PCR; TCRdb has only the in-frame clones, and not every one. The sample includes some 2.3 million clones, 80% to 95% of them seen just once. V was clipped by 1 base and J by 9 bases, with 13 bases between them. The CDR3 is made up of 14 amino acids. Germline assignment: CDR1 MGHRA and CDR2 YSYEKL. As to this clone: Its antigen is unknown.

The sequence was obtained from a man between 18 and 35 years old in good health. Some clones in this sample may be carry-over from other donors' samples. Material: naive CD4+ T cells from PBMCs. Regarding subset: CD45RA+ positively selected. This chain uses TRBV4-1 with TRBJ2-4; the D gene is possibly TRBD2 (6 bases). CDR3 amino acids: CASSQAGRESIQYF. The CDR3 DNA sequence: TGCGCCAGCAGCCAAGCGGGGCGGGAAAGCATTCAGTACTTC.